This is a list of T cell receptor beta chains from one sample in a study of molecular identifiers for immune sequencing clone quantification. TCRdb itself ran the PCR reads through MiXCR, one entry per CDR3 protein. The sample records some 590,000 distinct CDR3 sequences, less than 30% being singletons. The specimen sequenced was naive CD8+ T cells from blood, with Jurkat cell RNA spiked in. The receptor set was obtained from a human donor in good health. Some libraries in this study had Jurkat cell RNA spiked in. The CDR3 runs from the conserved cysteine through the conserved F or W. D genes are given only for firm matches. Size is omitted from some rows. Given values are once, few, many or a class for expanded clones.

D gene	V gene	clone size	J gene	CDR3 protein	CDR3 DNA
NA	TRBV11-2	NA	TRBJ2-1	CASMTEYNEQLF	TGTGCCAGTATGACAGAATACAATGAGCAGCTCTTC
NA	TRBV6-2/TRBV6-3	few	TRBJ1-1	CASSYNGKSPNTEAFF	TGTGCCAGCAGTTATAATGGGAAATCGCCGAACACTGAAGCTTTCTTT
NA	TRBV6-5	many	TRBJ2-1	CASSLRGEGNEQFF	TGTGCCAGCAGTCTTCGGGGTGAGGGCAATGAGCAGTTCTTC
TRBD2	TRBV9	many	TRBJ2-7	CASSVTSGGLYEQYF	TGTGCCAGCAGCGTAACTAGCGGGGGCCTCTACGAGCAGTACTTC
NA	TRBV6-5	NA	TRBJ1-1	CASSIPGAPRGAEAFF	TGTGCCAGCAGTATACCTGGGGCTCCCCGGGGTGCTGAAGCTTTCTTT
NA	TRBV28	few	TRBJ2-3	CASSPTGGQSTDTQYF	TGTGCCAGCAGCCCTACCGGCGGGCAGAGCACAGATACGCAGTATTTT
NA	TRBV29-1	NA	TRBJ2-5	CSASGGFQETQYF	TGCAGCGCAAGTGGAGGGTTCCAAGAGACCCAGTACTTC
NA	TRBV5-1	many	TRBJ2-7	CASSPYEQYF	TGCGCCAGCAGCCCCTACGAGCAGTACTTC
NA	TRBV4-3	few	TRBJ2-1	CASSQGAEYNEQFF	TGCGCCAGCAGCCAAGGGGCAGAGTACAATGAGCAGTTCTTC
TRBD1	TRBV27	few	TRBJ1-5	CASSSQGAQSNQPQHF	TGTGCCAGCAGTTCACAGGGGGCGCAGAGCAATCAGCCCCAGCATTTT
NA	TRBV5-1	many	TRBJ2-5	CASSFLGDQETQYF	TGCGCCAGCAGCTTCTTAGGGGACCAAGAGACCCAGTACTTC
TRBD1	TRBV7-9	many	TRBJ2-7	CASSSYDRAYEQYF	TGTGCCAGCAGCTCTTATGACAGGGCGTACGAGCAGTACTTC
TRBD2	TRBV4-2	NA	TRBJ2-1	CASSQGDYNDQFF	TGTGCCAGCAGCCAAGGGGACTACAATGATCAGTTCTTC
NA	TRBV6-5	many	TRBJ2-3	CASSYTSSDTQYF	TGTGCCAGCAGTTACACCTCCTCAGATACGCAGTATTTT
TRBD2	TRBV9	NA	TRBJ2-5	CASWSRLAEDSVQYF	TGTGCCAGCTGGAGTCGACTAGCGGAAGACTCGGTCCAGTACTTC
NA	TRBV4-1	few	TRBJ2-7	CASSQGNYAYEQYF	TGCGCCAGCAGCCAAGGAAATTACGCCTACGAGCAGTACTTC
NA	TRBV4-3	NA	TRBJ2-7	CASSQDHRGPPYEQYF	TGCGCCAGCAGCCAAGATCACCGGGGACCACCTTACGAGCAGTACTTC
TRBD1	TRBV27	NA	TRBJ2-7	CASSYVTGTYEQYF	TGTGCCAGCAGTTATGTGACAGGGACCTACGAGCAGTACTTC
NA	TRBV12-3/TRBV12-4	NA	TRBJ2-6	CASSPVANVLTF	TGTGCCAGCAGCCCGGTGGCCAACGTCCTGACTTTC
NA	TRBV9	few	TRBJ2-2	CASSVDTNTGELFF	TGTGCCAGCAGCGTAGACACGAACACCGGGGAGCTGTTTTTT
NA	TRBV21-1	NA	TRBJ2-1	CAHSLRPADNEQFF	TGTGCCCACAGCCTGCGGCCGGCCGACAATGAGCAGTTCTTC
TRBD2	TRBV25-1	few	TRBJ2-3	CASSDLTSGRSSTDTQYF	TGTGCCAGCAGTGACCTGACTAGCGGGAGGTCTAGCACAGATACGCAGTATTTT
NA	TRBV30	few	TRBJ1-4	CAWSGQRGEKLFF	TGTGCCTGGAGTGGTCAACGGGGTGAAAAACTGTTTTTT
TRBD1	TRBV7-6	many	TRBJ2-5	CASSRAGQDLLKYF	TGTGCCAGCAGCCGTGCGGGACAGGACCTTCTGAAGTACTTC
NA	TRBV5-1	many	TRBJ2-7	CASSLFPDTLEQYF	TGCGCCAGCAGCTTGTTTCCGGATACACTCGAGCAGTACTTC
NA	TRBV27	NA	TRBJ2-1	CASKTIAGDEQFF	TGTGCCAGCAAAACAATAGCAGGGGATGAGCAGTTCTTC
TRBD2	TRBV20-1	NA	TRBJ2-5	CSARDSGTSRETQYF	TGCAGTGCTAGAGATTCCGGGACTAGTCGAGAGACCCAGTACTTC
TRBD2	TRBV5-1	many	TRBJ2-3	CASRLAGDTQYF	TGCGCCAGCAGATTAGCGGGAGATACGCAGTATTTT
TRBD1	TRBV7-9	few	TRBJ1-6	CASSSSTGPNSPLHF	TGTGCCAGCAGCTCTTCGACAGGGCCCAATTCACCCCTCCACTTT
NA	TRBV6-1	NA	TRBJ2-7	CASSGSGGEQYF	TGTGCCAGCAGTGGCTCTGGTGGGGAGCAGTACTTC
TRBD2	TRBV27	many	TRBJ2-3	CASSLSPSGGTDTQYF	TGTGCCAGCAGTTTATCCCCTAGCGGGGGGACAGATACGCAGTATTTT
NA	TRBV7-9	few	TRBJ2-7	CASSLEDKPSYEQYF	TGTGCCAGCAGCTTAGAGGACAAGCCTTCCTACGAGCAGTACTTC
TRBD2	TRBV12-5	NA	TRBJ2-1	CASGLAPLAGGYNEQFF	TGTGCTAGTGGTTTGGCTCCCCTAGCGGGGGGGTACAATGAGCAGTTCTTC
NA	TRBV20-1	many	TRBJ1-5	CSAVVGDQPQHF	TGCAGTGCTGTAGTAGGGGATCAGCCCCAGCATTTT
NA	TRBV12-3/TRBV12-4	few	TRBJ2-7	CASSYEWDEQYF	TGTGCCAGCAGTTACGAATGGGACGAGCAGTACTTC
NA	TRBV7-9	many	TRBJ2-5	CASSLIQGTQETQYF	TGTGCCAGCAGCCTAATACAGGGGACTCAAGAGACCCAGTACTTC
NA	TRBV28	NA	TRBJ1-2	CASSLGADSSYGYTF	TGTGCCAGCAGTTTGGGGGCGGACTCCAGCTATGGCTACACCTTC
NA	TRBV7-9	NA	TRBJ2-2	CASSLRQPNTGELFF	TGTGCCAGCAGCTTAAGACAGCCGAACACCGGGGAGCTGTTTTTT
TRBD1	TRBV11-2	few	TRBJ2-7	CASSLEKGAGTGSHEQYF	TGTGCCAGCAGCTTAGAAAAGGGGGCCGGGACAGGGTCCCACGAGCAGTACTTC
NA	TRBV29-1	many	TRBJ1-1	CSAGRGGPEAFF	TGCAGCGCAGGTCGGGGAGGGCCTGAAGCTTTCTTT
TRBD2	TRBV7-9	many	TRBJ2-7	CASSSPGRDEQYF	TGTGCCAGCAGCTCCCCGGGGAGGGACGAGCAGTACTTC
TRBD2	TRBV25-1	few	TRBJ2-1	CASGTSRNEQFF	TGTGCCAGCGGGACTAGCAGGAATGAGCAGTTCTTC
NA	TRBV6-2/TRBV6-3	few	TRBJ2-7	CASRENGGRRNEQYF	TGTGCCAGCAGAGAGAACGGGGGGCGCCGGAACGAGCAGTACTTC
NA	TRBV5-1	NA	TRBJ2-7	CASSPGTGPYERYF	TGCGCCAGCAGCCCCGGGACTGGACCCTACGAGCGGTACTTC
TRBD1	TRBV3-1	NA	TRBJ2-1	CASSQTRTGLDEQFF	TGTGCCAGCAGCCAAACCCGGACAGGGTTGGATGAGCAGTTCTTC
NA	TRBV7-9	many	TRBJ2-7	CASRLEGTYEQYF	TGTGCCAGCAGGCTAGAGGGGACCTACGAGCAGTACTTC
NA	TRBV30	NA	TRBJ1-5	CAWSVQRDLQSQHF	TGTGCCTGGAGTGTACAAAGGGATCTTCAGTCCCAGCATTTT
NA	TRBV24-1	NA	TRBJ2-1	CATSDSRGDRTYNEQFF	TGTGCCACCAGTGATTCACGGGGGGACAGAACCTACAATGAGCAGTTCTTC
NA	TRBV3-1	few	TRBJ1-1	CASSQDFGSVEAFF	TGTGCCAGCAGCCAAGATTTTGGGTCAGTTGAAGCTTTCTTT
NA	TRBV6-2/TRBV6-3	many	TRBJ2-7	CASSYVAGGYEQYF	TGTGCCAGCAGTTACGTCGCAGGGGGGTACGAGCAGTACTTC
TRBD1	TRBV27	NA	TRBJ2-7	CASSPPGTGDPREQYF	TGTGCCAGCAGTCCTCCCGGGACAGGGGACCCGCGGGAGCAGTACTTC
TRBD1	TRBV20-1	many	TRBJ2-7	CSARDRQGVYEQYF	TGCAGTGCTAGAGATCGACAGGGGGTTTACGAGCAGTACTTC
NA	TRBV9	NA	TRBJ2-2	CASSGSPYTGELFF	TGTGCCAGCAGCGGGTCTCCGTACACCGGGGAGCTGTTTTTT
TRBD1	TRBV7-2	many	TRBJ2-7	CASSLEGQAVLYEQYF	TGTGCCAGCAGCCTAGAGGGACAGGCAGTCCTCTACGAGCAGTACTTC
TRBD1	TRBV6-5	NA	TRBJ2-1	CASSLQRTGREQFF	TGTGCCAGCAGTCTACAAAGGACAGGACGGGAGCAGTTCTTC
NA	TRBV9	many	TRBJ1-1	CASSVDSQRNTEAFF	TGTGCCAGCAGCGTAGACAGCCAGAGGAACACTGAAGCTTTCTTT
TRBD1	TRBV28	NA	TRBJ2-7	CASSSAPGRQGIVYEQYF	TGTGCCAGCAGTTCAGCCCCGGGGCGACAGGGTATCGTCTACGAGCAGTACTTC
TRBD2	TRBV7-6	few	TRBJ2-1	CASSLVEREGPNEQFF	TGTGCCAGCAGCTTAGTCGAGCGGGAGGGCCCCAATGAGCAGTTCTTC
TRBD2	TRBV13	many	TRBJ2-3	CASRDLQREGLTDTQYF	TGTGCCAGCAGAGACCTCCAGCGGGAGGGCCTTACCGATACGCAGTATTTT